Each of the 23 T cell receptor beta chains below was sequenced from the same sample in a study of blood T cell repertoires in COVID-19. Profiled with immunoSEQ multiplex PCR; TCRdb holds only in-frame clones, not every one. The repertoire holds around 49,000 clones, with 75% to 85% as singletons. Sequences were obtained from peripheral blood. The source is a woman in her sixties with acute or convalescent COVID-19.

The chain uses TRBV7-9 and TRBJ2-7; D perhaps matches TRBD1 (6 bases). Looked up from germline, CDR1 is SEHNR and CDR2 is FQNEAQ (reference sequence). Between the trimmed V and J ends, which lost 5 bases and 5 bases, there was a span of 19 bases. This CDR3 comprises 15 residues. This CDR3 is CASSQLDRIINEQYF. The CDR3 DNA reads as TGTGCCAGCAGCCAACTGGACAGAATTATCAACGAGCAGTACTTC.

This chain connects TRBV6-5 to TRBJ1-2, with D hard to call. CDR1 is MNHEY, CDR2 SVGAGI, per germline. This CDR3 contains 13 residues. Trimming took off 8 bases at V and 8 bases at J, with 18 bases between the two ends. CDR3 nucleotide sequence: TGTGCCAGCGCTGCACGAATCCCGGAGGGCTACACCTTC. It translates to CASAARIPEGYTF.

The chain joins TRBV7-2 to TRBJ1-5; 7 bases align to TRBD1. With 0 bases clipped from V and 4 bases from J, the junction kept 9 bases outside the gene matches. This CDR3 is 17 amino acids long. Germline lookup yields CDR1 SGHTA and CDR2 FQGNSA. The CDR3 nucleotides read TGTGCCAGCAGCTTAGCGTTGGGTGGGACAGCAAATCAGCCCCAGCATTTT. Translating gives CASSLALGGTANQPQHF.

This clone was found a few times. The CDR3 coding sequence is TGTGCCACCAGCAGAGATGGAGAGGGCACCTCGAACACTGAAGCTTTCTTT. This sequence encodes CATSRDGEGTSNTEAFF. The chain recombines TRBV15 with TRBJ1-1; no firm D call. Germline lookup yields CDR1 LNHNV and CDR2 YYDKDF (reference sequence). This CDR3 is built from 17 residues. V was shortened by 0 bases and J by 1 base, with 15 bases between the two germline ends.

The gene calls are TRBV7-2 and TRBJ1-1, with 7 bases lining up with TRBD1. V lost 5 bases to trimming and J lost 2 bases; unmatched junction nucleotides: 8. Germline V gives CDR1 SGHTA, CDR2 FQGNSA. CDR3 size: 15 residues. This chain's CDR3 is CASSVPGTVNTEAFF. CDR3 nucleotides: TGTGCCAGCAGCGTTCCCGGGACAGTAAACACTGAAGCTTTCTTT.

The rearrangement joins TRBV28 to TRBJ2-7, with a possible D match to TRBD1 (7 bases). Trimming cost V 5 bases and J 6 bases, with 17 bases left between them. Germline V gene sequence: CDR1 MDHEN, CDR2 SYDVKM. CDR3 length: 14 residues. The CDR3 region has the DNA TGTGCCAGCAGTGTACTCAGGGGGGTGATCGAGCAGTACTTC. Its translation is CASSVLRGVIEQYF.

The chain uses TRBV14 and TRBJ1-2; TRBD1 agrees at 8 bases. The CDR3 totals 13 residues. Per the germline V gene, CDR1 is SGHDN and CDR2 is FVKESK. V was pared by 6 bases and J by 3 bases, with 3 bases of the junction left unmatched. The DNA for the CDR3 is TGTGCCAGCAGGGCAGGGGGCGACTATGGCTACACCTTC. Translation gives CASRAGGDYGYTF.

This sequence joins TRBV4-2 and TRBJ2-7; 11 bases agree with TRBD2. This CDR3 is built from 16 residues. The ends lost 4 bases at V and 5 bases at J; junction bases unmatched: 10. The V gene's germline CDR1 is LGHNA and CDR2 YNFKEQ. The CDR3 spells CASSRVTSGSGDEQYF. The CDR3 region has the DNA TGTGCCAGCAGCCGCGTCACTAGCGGGAGCGGCGACGAGCAGTACTTC.

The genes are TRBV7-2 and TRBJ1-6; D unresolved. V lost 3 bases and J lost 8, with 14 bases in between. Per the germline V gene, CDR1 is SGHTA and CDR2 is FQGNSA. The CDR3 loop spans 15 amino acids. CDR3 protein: CASSFSPSRDSPLHF. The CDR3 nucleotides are TGTGCCAGCAGCTTCAGCCCCTCCCGGGATTCACCCCTCCACTTT.

CDR3 loop: CSPKGAYEQYF. The CDR3 DNA follows: TGCAGCCCTAAGGGGGCCTACGAGCAGTACTTC. The chain has TRBV29-1 and TRBJ2-7; weak D call: TRBD1 (6 bases). The CDR3 extends over 11 amino acids. V gave up 8 bases and J gave up 2 bases, with 10 bases separating them. CDR1 and CDR2 (germline): SQVTM, ANQGSEA.

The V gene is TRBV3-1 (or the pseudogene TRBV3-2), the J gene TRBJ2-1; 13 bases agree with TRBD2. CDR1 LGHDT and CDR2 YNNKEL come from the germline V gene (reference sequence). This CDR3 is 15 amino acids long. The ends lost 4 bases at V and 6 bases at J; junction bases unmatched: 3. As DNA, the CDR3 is TGTGCCAGCAGCCTGGGGACTAGCGGGACCAATGAGCAGTTCTTC. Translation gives CASSLGTSGTNEQFF.

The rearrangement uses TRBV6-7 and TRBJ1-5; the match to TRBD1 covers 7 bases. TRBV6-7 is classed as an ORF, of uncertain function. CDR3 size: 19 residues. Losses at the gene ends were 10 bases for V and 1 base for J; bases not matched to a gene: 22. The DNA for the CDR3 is TGTGCCATGCGTGTTATTAGGGGGACAGATGTGGTAAGCAATCAGCCCCAGCATTTT. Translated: CAMRVIRGTDVVSNQPQHF.

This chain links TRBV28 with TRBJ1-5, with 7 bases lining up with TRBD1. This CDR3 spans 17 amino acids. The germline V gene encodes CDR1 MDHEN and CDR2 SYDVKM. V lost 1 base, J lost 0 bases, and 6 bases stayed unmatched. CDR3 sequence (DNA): TGTGCCAGCAGTTTATCGGCGACAGGGTATAGCAATCAGCCCCAGCATTTT. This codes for CASSLSATGYSNQPQHF.

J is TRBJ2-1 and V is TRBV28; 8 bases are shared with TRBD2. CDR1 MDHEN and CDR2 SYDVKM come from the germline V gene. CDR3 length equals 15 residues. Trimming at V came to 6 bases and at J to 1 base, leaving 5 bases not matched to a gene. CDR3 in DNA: TGTGCCAGCAGAAATAGCGGGGTTTCCTACAATGAGCAGTTCTTC. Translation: CASRNSGVSYNEQFF.

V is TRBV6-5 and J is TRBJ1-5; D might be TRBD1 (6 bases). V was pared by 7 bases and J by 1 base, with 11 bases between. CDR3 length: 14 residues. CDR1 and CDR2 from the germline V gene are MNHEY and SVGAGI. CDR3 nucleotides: TGTGCCAGCATCCAGGGGTTGAGCAATCAGCCCCAGCATTTT. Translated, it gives CASIQGLSNQPQHF.

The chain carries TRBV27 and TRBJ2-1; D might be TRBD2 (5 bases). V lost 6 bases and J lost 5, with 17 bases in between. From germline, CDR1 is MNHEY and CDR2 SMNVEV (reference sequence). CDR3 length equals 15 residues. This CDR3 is CASRGSRHGNNEQFF. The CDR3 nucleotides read TGTGCCAGCAGAGGGAGCAGACACGGAAACAATGAGCAGTTCTTC.

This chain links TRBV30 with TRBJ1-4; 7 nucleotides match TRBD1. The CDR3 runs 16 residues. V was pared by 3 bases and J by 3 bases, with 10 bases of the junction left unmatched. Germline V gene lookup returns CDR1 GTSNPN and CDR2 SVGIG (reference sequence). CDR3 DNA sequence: TGTGCCTGGAGCGGAATTGGACAGGCCGCTAATGAAAAACTGTTTTTT. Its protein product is CAWSGIGQAANEKLFF.

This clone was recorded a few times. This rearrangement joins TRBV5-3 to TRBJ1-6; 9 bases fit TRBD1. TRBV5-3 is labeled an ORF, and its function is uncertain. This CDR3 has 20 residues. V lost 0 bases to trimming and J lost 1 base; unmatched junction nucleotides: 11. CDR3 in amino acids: CARSLVLGQGERSYNSPLHF. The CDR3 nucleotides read TGTGCCAGAAGCTTGGTACTGGGACAGGGAGAAAGGTCCTATAATTCACCCCTCCACTTT.

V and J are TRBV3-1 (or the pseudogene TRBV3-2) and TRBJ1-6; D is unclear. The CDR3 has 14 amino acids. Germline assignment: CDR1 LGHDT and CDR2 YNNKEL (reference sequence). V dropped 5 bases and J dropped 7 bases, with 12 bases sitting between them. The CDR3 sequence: CASSNRGANSPLHF. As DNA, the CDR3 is TGTGCCAGCAGCAACCGGGGAGCCAATTCACCCCTCCACTTT.

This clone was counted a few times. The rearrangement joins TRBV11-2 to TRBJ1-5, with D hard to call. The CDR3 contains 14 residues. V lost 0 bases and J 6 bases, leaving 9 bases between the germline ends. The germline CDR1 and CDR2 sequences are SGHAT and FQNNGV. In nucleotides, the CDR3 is TGTGCCAGCAGCTTAGATATAGGGAGTCAGCCCCAGCATTTT. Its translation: CASSLDIGSQPQHF.

This chain's CDR3 is CASSIETVGLVGGLYYGYTF. CDR3 DNA sequence: TGTGCCAGTAGTATAGAGACCGTGGGACTAGTAGGGGGGCTATACTATGGCTACACCTTC. The V call is TRBV19, the J call TRBJ1-2; perhaps TRBD1 as D (6 bases). In germline, CDR1 is LNHDA, CDR2 SQIVND (reference sequence). The CDR3 runs to 20 residues. Deletions cut 0 bases from V and 3 bases from J, with 26 bases between.

The CDR3 protein is CASSRGQGYEQYF. CDR3 DNA sequence: TGTGCCAGCAGCCGTGGACAGGGATACGAGCAGTACTTC. V gene TRBV6-5 combines with J gene TRBJ2-7; 8 nucleotides line up with TRBD1. The germline gives CDR1 MNHEY, CDR2 SVGAGI. The CDR3 loop spans 13 amino acids. J gave up 4 bases and V 6 bases, and 5 bases lay outside the gene matches.

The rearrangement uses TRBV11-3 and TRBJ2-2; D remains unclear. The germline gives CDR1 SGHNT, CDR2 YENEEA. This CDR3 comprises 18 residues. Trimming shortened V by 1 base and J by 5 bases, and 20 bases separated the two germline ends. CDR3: CASSLVVGSRGGTGELFF. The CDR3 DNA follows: TGTGCCAGCAGCTTAGTGGTGGGCTCGCGTGGTGGAACCGGGGAGCTGTTTTTT.